The rows below give T cell receptor beta chains drawn from one sample of a study of siplizumab effects on memory and regulatory T cells. Assay used: immunoSEQ multiplex PCR; TCRdb lists only in-frame clones, some missing. In the table there are about 52,000 clones, approximately 97% of which are singletons. Sequencing was carried out using naive CD4+ T cells sorted from blood. These receptors all stem from a human donor in good health. The CDR3 runs from the conserved cysteine through the conserved F or W. The D gene is left open where the match is weak. Clone size appears in some rows only: once, few, many, or a class for an expanded clone.

clone size,J gene,V gene,CDR3 length,D gene,CDR3 DNA,CDR3 protein
.,TRBJ2-4,TRBV18,15,TRBD2,TGTGCCAGCTCACCAGTAAGAGGGAGGGCCGACATTCAGTACTTC,CASSPVRGRADIQYF
.,TRBJ1-2,TRBV19,12,.,TGTGCCAGTGGCAACCTTAACTATGGCTACACCTTC,CASGNLNYGYTF
once,TRBJ2-7,TRBV13,18,TRBD2,TGTGCCAGCAGCATTAGGGGGGGACTAGCGGGAGGGCCGGACGAGCAGTACTTC,CASSIRGGLAGGPDEQYF
.,TRBJ1-2,TRBV7-2,14,.,TGTGCCAGCAGCGCCCGGACAGAAGGCTATGGCTACACCTTC,CASSARTEGYGYTF
.,TRBJ1-5,TRBV5-1,15,.,TGCGCCAGCAGCTTGTCGGGGGGTGGGAATCAGCCCCAGCATTTT,CASSLSGGGNQPQHF
.,TRBJ2-7,TRBV5-1,13,.,TGCGCCAGCAGCTTGGTGCCTTCCTACGAGCAGTACTTC,CASSLVPSYEQYF
.,TRBJ2-4,TRBV29-1,14,.,TGCAGCGTTTCACCGACAGGTGCCAAAAACATTCAGTACTTC,CSVSPTGAKNIQYF
.,TRBJ2-2,TRBV28,16,.,TGTGCCAGCAGGTCCCCTCGAGGGGGGGCCACCGGGGAGCTGTTTTTT,CASRSPRGGATGELFF
.,TRBJ2-7,TRBV10-1,14,TRBD2,TGCGCCAGCAGTGCGGTGGCTAGCGGCTACGAGCAGTACTTC,CASSAVASGYEQYF
.,TRBJ2-3,TRBV18,19,TRBD2,TGTGCCAGCTCACCGACCGGGACTAGCGGGCCCACCGGTACAGATACGCAGTATTTT,CASSPTGTSGPTGTDTQYF
.,TRBJ2-7,TRBV4-3,16,.,TGCGCCAGCAGCCAAGAATCCGGCTGGGGGAGTTACGAGCAGTACTTC,CASSQESGWGSYEQYF
.,TRBJ2-3,TRBV27,15,.,TGTGCCAGCAGTTTCTCTCCGGTGGGCCCAGATACGCAGTATTTT,CASSFSPVGPDTQYF
.,TRBJ1-1,TRBV11-3,15,TRBD1,TGTGCCAGCAGCTTCAGGACAGGGAGCGTCACTGAAGCTTTCTTT,CASSFRTGSVTEAFF
.,TRBJ1-5,TRBV6-5,14,.,TGTGCCAGCAGTTACCTACAGGGATCTCAGCCCCAGCATTTT,CASSYLQGSQPQHF
.,TRBJ1-2,TRBV18,15,TRBD1,TGTGCCAGCTCACCCCTGGGACAGGGGGGACATGGCTACACCTTC,CASSPLGQGGHGYTF
.,TRBJ2-5,TRBV10-3,13,TRBD1,TGTGCCATCAGGGGGACAGGATTGGAGACCCAGTACTTC,CAIRGTGLETQYF
.,TRBJ1-5,TRBV5-1,15,TRBD1,TGCGCCAGCAGCTTGCAGGGGGCGGTGGATCAGCCCCAGCATTTT,CASSLQGAVDQPQHF
.,TRBJ1-1,TRBV19,13,TRBD1,TGTGCCAGTATGAGGACAGGGGGAACTGAAGCTTTCTTT,CASMRTGGTEAFF